The clone carrying this T cell receptor beta chain was picked up a small number of times. The ends lost 5 bases at V and 4 bases at J; junction bases unmatched: 12. Germline CDR1 reads MNHNY; CDR2 reads SVGAGI (reference sequence). The CDR3 contains 18 residues. The data originate from a study of T cells in tumors after PD-1 blockade. Tumor or blood genomic DNA was sequenced, with inputs of 616 ng to 6,004 ng. Produced via immunoSEQ multiplex PCR; TCRdb's table is partial and in-frame only. The sample holds 60,000 to 75,000 clones, 74% seen once. The input for sequencing was PBMCs, taken after anti-PD-1 treatment. The source is a human donor with basal cell carcinoma. This sequence joins TRBV6-6 and TRBJ1-6, with 9 bases aligning to TRBD1. CDR3 sequence reads: CASSLQFPGTGYNSPLHF. CDR3 in DNA: TGTGCCAGCAGTCTGCAGTTTCCCGGGACAGGGTATAATTCACCCCTCCACTTT.